The clone carrying this TCR beta chain was seen repeatedly, ten times or more. This sample is drawn from a study of T cell repertoires in cytomegalovirus infection. TCRdb reanalysed the reads using MiXCR and keeps one entry per CDR3 protein. Of about 680,000 distinct CDR3 sequences listed, 20% to 25% were seen once; the top ten hold 6.5% to 10%. The V and J ends lost 6 bases and 7 bases, in that order; junction bases with no gene match: 7. Germline V CDR1 and CDR2: SEHNR, FQNEAQ (reference sequence). The CDR3 totals 15 residues. This clonotype was obtained from a human donor in good health (CMV status not recorded). Some clones in this sample may be carry-over from other donors' samples. The sequencing sample was made of CD8+ T cells from PBMCs. J is TRBJ1-6 and V is TRBV7-9, with 9 positions matching TRBD1. CDR3 sequence reads: CASSTWDRVNSPLHF. The CDR3 DNA follows: TGTGCCAGCAGTACCTGGGACAGGGTCAATTCACCCCTCCACTTT.